These 27 T cell receptor beta chains share one sample of origin, sequenced in a study of blood T cell repertoires in COVID-19. The assay was immunoSEQ multiplex PCR, and TCRdb's table has in-frame clones only and misses some. In the table there are around 300,000 clones, roughly 85% of which are singletons. The specimen was peripheral blood. The receptors were gathered from a woman in her twenties or thirties with active or convalescent COVID-19.

V is TRBV30 and J is TRBJ2-4; 9 bases match TRBD2. V shed 0 bases and J 1 base; nucleotides not matched to a gene: 4. Germline CDR1 reads GTSNPN; CDR2 reads SVGIG (reference sequence). The CDR3 extends over 16 amino acids. CDR3 DNA sequence: TGTGCCTGGAGTGTGATGGCGGGGGGGGCCAAAAACATTCAGTACTTC. Its translation is CAWSVMAGGAKNIQYF.

Written as DNA, the CDR3 is TGTGCCAGCAGTGAAATGGTAATAGGGGCAGAAGCTTTCTTT. Its protein product is CASSEMVIGAEAFF. The V call is TRBV6-1, the J call TRBJ1-1, with D possibly matching TRBD1 (5 bases). The CDR3 runs to 14 residues. V was cut by 2 bases and J by 8 bases, with 15 bases left in between. CDR1 is MNHNS, CDR2 SASEGT, per germline.

The chain carries TRBV7-3 and TRBJ1-2; D gene unclear. The V end was cut by 11 bases, the J end by 7 bases, with 14 bases between. Germline V gene sequence: CDR1 SGHTA, CDR2 FQGTGA. This CDR3 has 11 residues. The CDR3 nucleotides are TGTGCCTCCGTAGTGCGTGGTGGCTACACCTTC. This codes for CASVVRGGYTF.

This clone has only a few counts. This chain connects TRBV5-1 to TRBJ1-4; no clear D gene. Germline V gives CDR1 SGHRS, CDR2 YFSETQ. This CDR3 spans 13 amino acids. Trimming stripped 1 base from V and 6 bases from J, with 7 bases between. CDR3 sequence (DNA): TGCGCCAGCAGCTTGAGGCGGGATGAAAAACTGTTTTTT. It is translated as CASSLRRDEKLFF.

The chain's CDR3 is CATSLGGTDTQYF. CDR3 sequence (DNA): TGTGCCACCAGCCTCGGGGGAACAGATACGCAGTATTTT. This sequence joins TRBV24-1 and TRBJ2-3; D possibly corresponds to TRBD2 (6 bases). The germline gives CDR1 KGHDR, CDR2 SFDVKD. This CDR3 contains 13 residues. Between the trimmed V and J ends, which lost 7 bases and 3 bases, there was a span of 10 bases.

The chain employs TRBV2 and TRBJ1-5, with TRBD1 matching over 7 bases. The trim removed 7 bases at V and 1 base at J, leaving 4 bases unmatched. Per germline, CDR1 SNHLY and CDR2 FYNNEI. The CDR3 spans 14 residues. The CDR3 bases are TGTGCCAGCACTAGGGGACAGAGCAATCAGCCCCAGCATTTT. Its protein is CASTRGQSNQPQHF.

This clone was counted a few times. The rearrangement uses TRBV5-1 and TRBJ1-1; 9 bases map to TRBD1. V shed 2 bases and J 2 bases; nucleotides not matched to a gene: 4. Germline V gene sequence: CDR1 SGHRS, CDR2 YFSETQ. This CDR3 comprises 15 residues. The CDR3 sequence: CASSFTGQGNTEAFF. CDR3 nucleotide sequence: TGCGCCAGCAGCTTTACGGGACAGGGAAACACTGAAGCTTTCTTT.

The rearrangement uses TRBV18 and TRBJ2-1, with 10 bases fitting TRBD1. Germline assignment: CDR1 KGHSH and CDR2 LQKENI. J lost 4 bases, V lost 6 bases, and 3 bases had no gene match. This CDR3 spans 14 amino acids. Written as DNA, the CDR3 is TGTGCCAGCTCCCCGGGACAGGGGTACAATGAGCAGTTCTTC. This encodes CASSPGQGYNEQFF.

V is TRBV13 and J is TRBJ1-2, with a tentative D call TRBD1 (5 bases). Trimming took 6 bases from V and 0 from J, leaving 14 bases between them. The CDR3 has 15 amino acids. Germline values: CDR1 PRHDT, CDR2 FYEKMQ (reference sequence). The CDR3 DNA follows: TGTGCCAGCAGACAATCAAGGGGTTCTAACTATGGCTACACCTTC. Its translation is CASRQSRGSNYGYTF.

This rearrangement joins TRBV29-1 to TRBJ1-2; 7 nucleotides match TRBD1. V shed 7 bases, J shed 7 bases, and the junction held 12 bases outside the gene matches. Per germline, CDR1 SQVTM and CDR2 ANQGSEA. This CDR3 is 13 amino acids long. Written as DNA, the CDR3 is TGCAGCGCTTCTATAGGGGGCGCAAGTGGCTACACCTTC. Translated: CSASIGGASGYTF.

The CDR3 protein is CASSLDRDEKLFF. The CDR3 region has the DNA TGTGCCAGCTCATTGGACAGGGATGAAAAACTGTTTTTT. The chain joins TRBV18 to TRBJ1-4; 8 nucleotides align to TRBD1. J was trimmed by 6 bases and V by 5 bases; bases with no gene match: 2. The CDR3 extends over 13 amino acids. Germline V gene data show CDR1 as KGHSH and CDR2 as LQKENI. The variable domain in full, with the rest retrieved from reference TRBV18 and TRBJ1-4, is NAGVMQNPRHLVRRRGQEARLRCSPMKGHSHVYWYRQLPEEGLKFMVYLQKENIIDESGMPKERFSAEFPKEGPSILRIQQVVRGDSAAYFCASSLDRDEKLFFGSGTQLSVL.

DNA of the CDR3: TGTGCCAGCAGTTCCTGGTCAGGTAGGATGAACACTGAAGCTTTCTTT. Protein: CASSSWSGRMNTEAFF. This rearrangement joins TRBV28 to TRBJ1-1; D remains ambiguous. This CDR3 region has 16 residues. Germline V gene lookup returns CDR1 MDHEN and CDR2 SYDVKM. V gave up 4 bases and J gave up 0 bases, with 15 bases separating them.

This chain uses TRBV5-1 with TRBJ2-3, with a tentative D call TRBD2 (6 bases). V dropped 0 bases and J dropped 2 bases, with 13 bases sitting between them. The CDR3 extends over 16 amino acids. Germline V lookup: CDR1 SGHRS, CDR2 YFSETQ. CDR3 sequence reads: CASSLVPGGATDTQYF. The CDR3 nucleotides are TGCGCCAGCAGCTTGGTACCGGGCGGGGCCACAGATACGCAGTATTTT.

This rearrangement joins TRBV4-3 to TRBJ2-7; 7 nucleotides agree with TRBD1. The germline V gene has CDR1 LGHNA and CDR2 YSLEER. The CDR3 is made up of 16 amino acids. V lost 0 bases and J lost 2; bases outside the gene matches: 7. The CDR3 nucleotides are TGCGCCAGCAGCCAAGAAACAGGGGAATGGGCCTACGAGCAGTACTTC. It encodes CASSQETGEWAYEQYF.

This chain joins TRBV24-1 and TRBJ1-5, with 9 bases matching TRBD1. This CDR3 has 13 residues. Losses at the gene ends were 9 bases for V and 6 bases for J; bases not matched to a gene: 5. Per germline, CDR1 KGHDR and CDR2 SFDVKD. DNA of the CDR3: TGTGCCACCGGGGACAGGGAGTTTCAGCCCCAGCATTTT. Translation: CATGDREFQPQHF.

The rearrangement uses TRBV29-1 and TRBJ2-3; D may be TRBD2 (6 bases). CDR3 length: 15 residues. CDR1 is SQVTM, CDR2 ANQGSEA, per germline. V shed 6 bases and J shed 0 bases, with 16 bases lying between them. The chain's CDR3 is CSVDSIGGSTDTQYF. As DNA, the CDR3 is TGCAGCGTCGACTCTATCGGGGGTAGCACAGATACGCAGTATTTT.

The chain has TRBV27 and TRBJ1-5, with D perhaps TRBD1 (5 bases). V lost 3 bases and J 7 bases, leaving 10 bases between the germline ends. This CDR3 is built from 13 residues. The germline V gene encodes CDR1 MNHEY and CDR2 SMNVEV (reference sequence). CDR3 sequence reads: CASSFGQGQPQHF. The CDR3 region has the DNA TGTGCCAGCAGTTTTGGTCAGGGACAGCCCCAGCATTTT.

The chain has TRBV9 and TRBJ1-6; TRBD1 aligns across 7 bases. J was trimmed by 7 bases and V by 4 bases; bases with no gene match: 5. Germline values: CDR1 SGDLS, CDR2 YYNGEE. This CDR3 is 14 amino acids long. The CDR3 here is CASSSTQGNSPLHF. CDR3 DNA sequence: TGTGCCAGCAGCTCGACACAGGGGAATTCACCCCTCCACTTT.

The CDR3 DNA follows: TGCGCCAGCAGCTCGGCCTCAGGGCCCACTAACTATGGCTACACCTTC. It yields the protein CASSSASGPTNYGYTF. The V and J genes are TRBV5-1 and TRBJ1-2, with a possible D match to TRBD1 (5 bases). Per the germline V gene, CDR1 is SGHRS and CDR2 is YFSETQ. There are 16 residues in the CDR3. V was clipped by 3 bases and J by 0 bases, with 15 bases between them.

The chain links TRBV5-1 to TRBJ1-1; 7 bases are shared with TRBD1. Germline CDR1 SGHRS, CDR2 YFSETQ. With V trimmed by 7 bases and J by 0 bases, 12 bases remained unmatched. This CDR3 comprises 16 residues. The CDR3 loop is CASSRQGPAMNTEAFF. In DNA form, the CDR3 reads TGCGCCAGCTCTCGACAGGGCCCGGCAATGAACACTGAAGCTTTCTTT.

This clone came up once. The V gene is TRBV6-5, the J gene TRBJ1-1, with 8 bases identical to TRBD1. This CDR3 spans 15 amino acids. J lost 4 bases, V lost 6 bases, and 10 bases had no gene match. The germline gives CDR1 MNHEY, CDR2 SVGAGI. The CDR3 DNA sequence: TGTGCCAGCAGCCCCCCGGACAGGGTTTTCACTGAAGCTTTCTTT. Translated, it gives CASSPPDRVFTEAFF.

The chain combines TRBV5-1 with TRBJ1-6; D is perhaps TRBD1 (5 bases). The germline V gene has CDR1 SGHRS and CDR2 YFSETQ. V shed 3 bases and J shed 14 bases, with 12 bases lying between them. This CDR3 contains 12 residues. The CDR3 here is CASSSQGAALHF. The CDR3 DNA is TGCGCCAGCAGCTCCCAGGGTGCGGCCCTCCACTTT.

V usage is TRBV5-1 and J usage is TRBJ2-7, with a weak D call TRBD1 (5 bases). This CDR3 spans 13 amino acids. The germline V gene encodes CDR1 SGHRS and CDR2 YFSETQ. The V and J ends lost 3 bases and 2 bases respectively, with 9 bases between them. CDR3 sequence (DNA): TGCGCCAGCAGCTCCGACAGTACCTACGAGCAGTACTTC. Protein: CASSSDSTYEQYF. Complete variable domain (other parts from reference TRBV5-1 and TRBJ2-7): KAGVTQTPRYLIKTRGQQVTLSCSPISGHRSVSWYQQTPGQGLQFLFEYFSETQRNKGNFPGRFSGRQFSNSRSEMNVSTLELGDSALYLCASSSDSTYEQYFGPGTRLTVT.

The chain uses TRBV7-2 and TRBJ2-7; 7 bases agree with TRBD1. The germline CDR1 and CDR2 sequences are SGHTA and FQGNSA. This CDR3 region has 13 residues. The ends lost 5 bases at V and 6 bases at J; junction bases unmatched: 7. The CDR3 DNA follows: TGTGCCAGCAGCCAAGAAAGACAGGGCGAGCAGTACTTC. Protein: CASSQERQGEQYF.

The genes are TRBV7-3 and TRBJ2-3; a possible D gene is TRBD2 (6 bases). Trimming removed 5 bases at V and 2 bases at J, with 17 bases between. The CDR3 is 16 residues long. CDR1 SGHTA and CDR2 FQGTGA come from the germline V gene. In DNA form, the CDR3 reads TGTGCCAGCAGCACTTCCCAGCGGGTGATCACAGATACGCAGTATTTT. Amino acids: CASSTSQRVITDTQYF.

V and J are TRBV5-1 and TRBJ1-1; 8 bases map to TRBD1. The CDR3 has 16 amino acids. Unmatched junction bases numbered 9, after V lost 4 bases and J lost 1 base. The germline V gene has CDR1 SGHRS and CDR2 YFSETQ. The CDR3 region has the DNA TGCGCCAGCAGCCAAACTGGACAGGGTAGGAACACTGAAGCTTTCTTT. Translated: CASSQTGQGRNTEAFF.

The chain couples TRBV19 to TRBJ2-1; 7 positions agree with TRBD1. The germline gives CDR1 LNHDA, CDR2 SQIVND (reference sequence). Trimming cost V 3 bases and J 8 bases; bases outside gene matches: 10. CDR3 length equals 15 residues. This CDR3 is CASSISGRGRDEQFF. The CDR3 DNA reads TGTGCCAGTAGTATTTCGGGCAGGGGGAGAGATGAGCAGTTCTTC.